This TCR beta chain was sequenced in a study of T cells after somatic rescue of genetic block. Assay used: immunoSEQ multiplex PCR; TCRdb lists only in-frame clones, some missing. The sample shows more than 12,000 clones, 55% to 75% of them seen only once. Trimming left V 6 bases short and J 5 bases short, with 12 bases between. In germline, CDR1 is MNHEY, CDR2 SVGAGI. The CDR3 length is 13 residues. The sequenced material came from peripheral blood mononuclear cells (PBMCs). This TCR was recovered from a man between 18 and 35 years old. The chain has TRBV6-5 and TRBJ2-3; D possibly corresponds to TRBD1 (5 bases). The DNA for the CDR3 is TGTGCCAGCAGCCAAGGGGCACAAGATACGCAGTATTTT. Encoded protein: CASSQGAQDTQYF.